One and the same sample provided the 18 T cell receptor beta chains below, sequenced in a study of T cell responses to AZD1222 COVID-19 vaccine. The protocol was immunoSEQ multiplex PCR, while the TCRdb copy is restricted to in-frame clones and leaves out a portion. The data hold 170,000 or so clones, with approximately 90% observed a single time. The starting material was peripheral blood, obtained on day 0 of AZD1222 vaccination. The origin of the receptors is an adult in good health.

CDR3 nucleotides: TGTGCCAGCAGCCAACTACTACAGGGAGGCTACACCTTC. Residues: CASSQLLQGGYTF. The chain employs TRBV14 and TRBJ1-2; possibly TRBD1 for D (6 bases). The CDR3 is 13 residues long. The V end lost 2 bases, the J end lost 8 bases, and 12 bases lay between the germline ends. Germline-derived CDR1 and CDR2 are SGHDN and FVKESK.

The chain joins TRBV5-1 to TRBJ1-1; 7 bases match TRBD1. Trimming took 4 bases from V and 4 from J; bases not matched to a gene: 19. This CDR3 region has 18 residues. Germline lookup yields CDR1 SGHRS and CDR2 YFSETQ. The chain's CDR3 is CASSLTPTGMLGGTEAFF. The CDR3 bases are TGCGCCAGCAGCCTAACCCCGACAGGGATGCTCGGAGGCACTGAAGCTTTCTTT.

This chain uses TRBV4-2 with TRBJ2-4; D might be TRBD2 (6 bases). The germline gives CDR1 LGHNA, CDR2 YNFKEQ. With 0 bases removed from V and 0 bases from J, the gap between germline ends came to 21 bases. The CDR3 has 20 residues. The CDR3 sequence is CASSQEGRQGEPVAKNIQYF. CDR3 in DNA: TGTGCCAGCAGCCAAGAGGGGAGGCAGGGAGAGCCTGTAGCCAAAAACATTCAGTACTTC.

The chain recombines TRBV7-9 with TRBJ1-2, with D perhaps matching TRBD1 (5 bases). The CDR3 consists of 14 residues. Trimming removed 5 bases from V and 2 bases from J, with 12 bases in between. Germline CDR1 is SEHNR and CDR2 is FQNEAQ (reference sequence). The CDR3 region is CASSRDLPNYGYTF. The CDR3 DNA reads TGTGCCAGCAGCCGGGACCTACCCAACTATGGCTACACCTTC.

The chain combines TRBV6-5 with TRBJ1-1, with D possibly being TRBD1 (5 bases). Germline CDR1 reads MNHEY; CDR2 reads SVGAGI. CDR3 length: 15 residues. The V end lost 4 bases, the J end lost 0 bases, and 12 bases lay between the germline ends. CDR3 DNA sequence: TGTGCCAGCAGTTCCCAGGGCGCCTTGAACACTGAAGCTTTCTTT. Its protein product is CASSSQGALNTEAFF.

The chain carries TRBV7-3 and TRBJ2-5; D is unclear. V dropped 5 bases and J dropped 2 bases, with 9 bases sitting between them. Per the germline V gene, CDR1 is SGHTA and CDR2 is FQGTGA. The CDR3 has 13 amino acids. CDR3 loop: CASSPEPQETQYF. The CDR3 nucleotides are TGTGCCAGCAGCCCTGAGCCGCAAGAGACCCAGTACTTC.

This sequence joins TRBV6-5 and TRBJ2-7; 13 bases are shared with TRBD2. In germline, CDR1 is MNHEY, CDR2 SVGAGI. Trimming at V came to 10 bases and at J to 2 bases, leaving 8 bases not matched to a gene. The CDR3 is made up of 15 amino acids. CDR3 loop: CATILAGGTAYEQYF. CDR3 DNA sequence: TGTGCCACCATACTAGCGGGGGGGACCGCCTACGAGCAGTACTTC.

The chain uses TRBV5-1 and TRBJ2-3, with a tentative D call TRBD2 (6 bases). The CDR3 covers 15 residues. CDR1 and CDR2 (germline): SGHRS, YFSETQ. V dropped 0 bases and J dropped 2 bases, with 10 bases sitting between them. The CDR3 DNA reads as TGCGCCAGCAGCTTGGGGCGGGGATACACAGATACGCAGTATTTT. This codes for CASSLGRGYTDTQYF.

The CDR3 nucleotides are TGCGCCAGCAGCCCCGGGACAGGGGGGCCCCTAGCCAAAAACATTCAGTACTTC. This encodes CASSPGTGGPLAKNIQYF. This chain joins TRBV4-1 and TRBJ2-4; 11 bases agree with TRBD1. Losses at the gene ends were 4 bases for V and 0 bases for J; bases not matched to a gene: 8. Germline V gene sequence: CDR1 MGHRA, CDR2 YSYEKL. The CDR3 totals 18 residues.

The genes are TRBV7-9 and TRBJ2-5; D uncertain. Germline values: CDR1 SEHNR, CDR2 FQNEAQ (reference sequence). The CDR3 runs 14 residues. V was pared by 1 base and J by 8 bases, with 14 bases between. This CDR3 is CASSLGLISVTQYF. In DNA form, the CDR3 reads TGTGCCAGCAGCTTAGGCCTTATTAGTGTCACCCAGTACTTC.

This chain uses TRBV28 with TRBJ1-2, with D uncertain. V was pared by 5 bases and J by 4 bases, with 14 bases between. This CDR3 spans 14 amino acids. CDR1 is MDHEN, CDR2 SYDVKM, per germline. Here the CDR3 reads CASSPTRDGYGYTF. As DNA, the CDR3 is TGTGCCAGCAGTCCAACTCGTGACGGCTATGGCTACACCTTC.

This chain uses TRBV19 with TRBJ2-1, with a tentative D call TRBD2 (6 bases). The V and J ends lost 0 bases and 5 bases respectively, with 23 bases between them. The CDR3 has 19 amino acids. Germline assignment: CDR1 LNHDA and CDR2 SQIVND (reference sequence). The CDR3 reads CASSIDLRGGAFLDNEQFF. The CDR3 DNA follows: TGTGCCAGTAGTATAGATCTGAGGGGCGGGGCCTTCCTTGACAATGAGCAGTTCTTC.

The chain carries TRBV24-1 and TRBJ1-3; D unclear. Germline V gene data show CDR1 as KGHDR and CDR2 as SFDVKD. V lost 2 bases, J lost 3 bases, and 4 bases lay in between. CDR3 length: 13 residues. The CDR3 nucleotides are TGTGCCACCAGTGATTCACTTGGAAACACCATATATTTT. This gives the protein CATSDSLGNTIYF.

The chain links TRBV28 to TRBJ2-5; D gene uncertain. Germline CDR1 is MDHEN and CDR2 is SYDVKM. The ends were cut back, 3 bases at V and 4 bases at J, with 15 bases in the middle. This CDR3 contains 15 residues. The CDR3 reads CASSFVGSRRETQYF. The CDR3 DNA reads TGTGCCAGCAGTTTCGTAGGTAGTAGGAGAGAGACCCAGTACTTC. The full variable domain, completed using reference TRBV28 and TRBJ2-5, is DVKVTQSSRYLVKRTGEKVFLECVQDMDHENMFWYRQDPGLGLRLIYFSYDVKMKEKGDIPEGYSVSREKKERFSLILESASTNQTSMYLCASSFVGSRRETQYFGPGTRLLVL.

The chain uses TRBV28 and TRBJ2-1; 13 nucleotides agree with TRBD2. CDR1 and CDR2 from the germline V gene are MDHEN and SYDVKM. The CDR3 covers 14 residues. Trimming took 5 bases from V and 10 from J; bases not matched to a gene: 5. The CDR3 DNA reads TGTGCCAGCAGTACGACTAGCGGGGGGCCCGAGCAGTTCTTC. Protein: CASSTTSGGPEQFF.

The V gene is TRBV7-2, the J gene TRBJ2-2; TRBD2 matches at 11 bases. CDR3 size: 15 residues. CDR1 SGHTA and CDR2 FQGNSA come from the germline V gene. V shed 6 bases, J shed 7 bases, and the junction held 7 bases outside the gene matches. In DNA form, the CDR3 reads TGTGCCAGCAGGATAGCGGGGGGGCAAAGCGGGGAGCTGTTTTTT. Protein product: CASRIAGGQSGELFF.

The CDR3, as DNA: TGTGCCAGCAGGGGGGGGACTTCCTACAATGAGCAGTTCTTC. Amino acids: CASRGGTSYNEQFF. J is TRBJ2-1 and V is TRBV3-1 (or the pseudogene TRBV3-2), with 7 bases matching TRBD2. The CDR3 has 14 amino acids. With 6 bases clipped from V and 1 base from J, the junction kept 3 bases outside the gene matches. The germline CDR1 and CDR2 sequences are LGHDT and YNNKEL (reference sequence).

This chain joins TRBV5-1 and TRBJ2-5; the D is unclear. CDR1 and CDR2 from the germline V gene are SGHRS and YFSETQ. CDR3 length equals 17 residues. V dropped 1 base and J dropped 0 bases, with 16 bases sitting between them. The CDR3, as DNA: TGCGCCAGCAGCTTGTCCTCAATAGTGGGGTACCAAGAGACCCAGTACTTC. It is translated as CASSLSSIVGYQETQYF.